This T cell receptor (beta chain) was sequenced in a study of shared clonotypes between healthy human individuals. This clone was seen a few times. Profiled with immunoSEQ multiplex PCR; TCRdb holds only in-frame clones, not every one. The profile shows 2 million or so clones, roughly 94% of them singletons. CD45RO-negative, CCR7-positively selected cells formed the naive CD8 fraction, excluding terminally differentiated effector memory CD45RA+ cells. The germline gives CDR1 SEHNR, CDR2 FQNEAQ (reference sequence). V dropped 2 bases and J dropped 6 bases, with 13 bases sitting between them. The CDR3 contains 14 residues.

What was sequenced was naive CD8+ T cells sorted from blood. This sequence originates from a man younger than 30 in good health. The genes are TRBV7-9 and TRBJ1-2; D possibly corresponds to TRBD1 (5 bases). This chain's CDR3 is CASSLQGQLHGYTF. CDR3 in DNA: TGTGCCAGCAGCTTACAGGGCCAGCTGCATGGCTACACCTTC.